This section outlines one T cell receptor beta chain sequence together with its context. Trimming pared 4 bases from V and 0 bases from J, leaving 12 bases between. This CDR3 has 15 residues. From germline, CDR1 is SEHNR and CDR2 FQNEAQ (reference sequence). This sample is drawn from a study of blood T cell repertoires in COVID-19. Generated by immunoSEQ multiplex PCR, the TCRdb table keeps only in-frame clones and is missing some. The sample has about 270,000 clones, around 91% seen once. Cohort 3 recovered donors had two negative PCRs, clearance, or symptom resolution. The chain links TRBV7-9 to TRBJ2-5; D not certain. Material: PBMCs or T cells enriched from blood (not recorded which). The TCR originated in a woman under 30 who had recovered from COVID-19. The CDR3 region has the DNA TGTGCCAGCAGCTCCCCTTCTGAGTACCAAGAGACCCAGTACTTC. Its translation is CASSSPSEYQETQYF.